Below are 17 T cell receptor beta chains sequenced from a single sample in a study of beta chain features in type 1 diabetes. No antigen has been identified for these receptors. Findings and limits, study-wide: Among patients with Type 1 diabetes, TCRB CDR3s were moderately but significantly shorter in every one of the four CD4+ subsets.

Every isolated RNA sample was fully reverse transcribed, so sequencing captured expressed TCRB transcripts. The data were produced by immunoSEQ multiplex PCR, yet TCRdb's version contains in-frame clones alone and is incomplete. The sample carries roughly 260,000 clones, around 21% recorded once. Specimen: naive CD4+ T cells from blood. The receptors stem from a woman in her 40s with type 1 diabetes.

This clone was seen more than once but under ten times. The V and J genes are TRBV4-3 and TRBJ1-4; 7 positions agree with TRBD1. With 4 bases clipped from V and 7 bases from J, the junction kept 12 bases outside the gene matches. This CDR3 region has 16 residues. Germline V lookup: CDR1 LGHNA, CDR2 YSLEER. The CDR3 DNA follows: TGCGCCAGCAGCCGGTCGACAGGGTCTTTTGGTGAAAAACTGTTTTTT. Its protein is CASSRSTGSFGEKLFF.

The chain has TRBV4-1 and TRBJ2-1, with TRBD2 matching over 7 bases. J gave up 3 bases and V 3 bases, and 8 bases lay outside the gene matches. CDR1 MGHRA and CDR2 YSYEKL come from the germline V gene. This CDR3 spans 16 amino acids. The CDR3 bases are TGCGCCAGCAGCCAGATGGCGGGGGTGGGCTACAATGAGCAGTTCTTC. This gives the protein CASSQMAGVGYNEQFF.

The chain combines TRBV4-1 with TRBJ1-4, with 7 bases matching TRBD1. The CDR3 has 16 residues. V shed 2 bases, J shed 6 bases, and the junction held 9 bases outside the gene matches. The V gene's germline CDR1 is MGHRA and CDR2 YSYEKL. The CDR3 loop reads CASSQIGRGQDEKLFF. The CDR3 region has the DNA TGCGCCAGCAGCCAAATCGGGAGGGGGCAGGATGAAAAACTGTTTTTT.

The CDR3 is CASSVVHPGELFF. The CDR3 region has the DNA TGTGCCAGCAGCGTAGTTCATCCCGGGGAGCTGTTTTTT. The chain recombines TRBV9 with TRBJ2-2, with D uncertain. Germline V gene data show CDR1 as SGDLS and CDR2 as YYNGEE. CDR3 length equals 13 residues. V lost 0 bases to trimming and J lost 6 bases, with 6 bases between them.

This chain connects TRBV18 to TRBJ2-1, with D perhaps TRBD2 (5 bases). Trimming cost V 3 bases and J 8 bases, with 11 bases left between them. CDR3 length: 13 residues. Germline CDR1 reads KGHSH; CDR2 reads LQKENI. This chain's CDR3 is CASSPGEGHEQFF. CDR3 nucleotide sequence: TGTGCCAGCTCACCTGGAGAGGGCCATGAGCAGTTCTTC.

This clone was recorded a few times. The CDR3 reads CAWSPGRGGYTF. CDR3 sequence (DNA): TGTGCCTGGAGCCCGGGGCGGGGCGGCTACACCTTC. V gene TRBV30 combines with J gene TRBJ1-2, with D perhaps matching TRBD1 (5 bases). Trimming shortened V by 3 bases and J by 8 bases, and 13 bases separated the two germline ends. Germline V gives CDR1 GTSNPN, CDR2 SVGIG (reference sequence). The CDR3 is made up of 12 amino acids.

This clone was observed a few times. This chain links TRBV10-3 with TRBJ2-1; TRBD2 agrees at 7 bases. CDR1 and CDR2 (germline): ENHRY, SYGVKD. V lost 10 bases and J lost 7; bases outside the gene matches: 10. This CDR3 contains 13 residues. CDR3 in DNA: TGTGCCAGCGGCTACAGCGGGGTTAATGAGCAGTTCTTC. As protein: CASGYSGVNEQFF.

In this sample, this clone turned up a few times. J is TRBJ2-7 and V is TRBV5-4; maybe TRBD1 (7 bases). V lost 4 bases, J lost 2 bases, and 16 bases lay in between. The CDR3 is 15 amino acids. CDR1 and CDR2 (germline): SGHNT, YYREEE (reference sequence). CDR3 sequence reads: CASSRGGQGAYEQYF. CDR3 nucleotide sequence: TGTGCCAGCAGCCGGGGAGGCCAGGGGGCCTACGAGCAGTACTTC.

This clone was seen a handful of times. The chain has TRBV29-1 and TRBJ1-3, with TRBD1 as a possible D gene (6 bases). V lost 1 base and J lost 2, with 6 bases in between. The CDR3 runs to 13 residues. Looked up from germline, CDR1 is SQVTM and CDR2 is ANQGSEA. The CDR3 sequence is CSVEAGAGNTIYF. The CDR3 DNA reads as TGCAGCGTTGAAGCAGGGGCTGGAAACACCATATATTTT.

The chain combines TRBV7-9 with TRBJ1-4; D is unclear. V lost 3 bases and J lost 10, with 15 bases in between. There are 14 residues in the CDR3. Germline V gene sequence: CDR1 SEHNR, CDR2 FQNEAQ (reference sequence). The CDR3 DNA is TGTGCCAGCAGCTTGCTCGGCAGCCGGGGAAAACTGTTTTTT. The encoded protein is CASSLLGSRGKLFF.

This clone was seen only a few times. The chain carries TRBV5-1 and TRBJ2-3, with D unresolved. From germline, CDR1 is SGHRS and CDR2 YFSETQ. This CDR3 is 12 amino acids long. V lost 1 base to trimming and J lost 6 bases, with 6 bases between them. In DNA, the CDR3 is TGCGCCAGCAGCTTGCCGTCGGATACGCAGTATTTT. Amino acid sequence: CASSLPSDTQYF. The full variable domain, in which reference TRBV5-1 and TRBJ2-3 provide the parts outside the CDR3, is KAGVTQTPRYLIKTRGQQVTLSCSPISGHRSVSWYQQTPGQGLQFLFEYFSETQRNKGNFPGRFSGRQFSNSRSEMNVSTLELGDSALYLCASSLPSDTQYFGPGTRLTVL.

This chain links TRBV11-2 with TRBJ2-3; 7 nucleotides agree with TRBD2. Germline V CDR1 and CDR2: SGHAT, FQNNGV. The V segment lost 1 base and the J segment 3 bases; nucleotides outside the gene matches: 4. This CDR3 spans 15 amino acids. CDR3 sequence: CASSLGLAVTDTQYF. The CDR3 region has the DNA TGTGCCAGCAGCTTAGGGCTAGCGGTAACAGATACGCAGTATTTT.

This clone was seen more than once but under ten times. The CDR3 reads CASSPRGSLGSSYEQYF. In DNA form, the CDR3 reads TGTGCCAGCTCACCAAGGGGGAGCCTGGGAAGCTCCTACGAGCAGTACTTC. The J gene is TRBJ2-7, the V gene TRBV18, with D possibly TRBD1 on 6 matching bases. V gave up 2 bases and J gave up 0 bases, with 17 bases separating them. The CDR3 runs 17 residues. Germline V gene sequence: CDR1 KGHSH, CDR2 LQKENI.

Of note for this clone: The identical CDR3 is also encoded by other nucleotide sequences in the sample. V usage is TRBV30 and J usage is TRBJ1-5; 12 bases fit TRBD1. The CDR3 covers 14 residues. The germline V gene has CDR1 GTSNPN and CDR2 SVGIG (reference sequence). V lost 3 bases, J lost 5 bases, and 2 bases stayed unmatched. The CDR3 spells CAWRGTGGHQPQHF. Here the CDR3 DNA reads TGTGCCTGGAGAGGGACAGGGGGCCATCAGCCCCAGCATTTT.

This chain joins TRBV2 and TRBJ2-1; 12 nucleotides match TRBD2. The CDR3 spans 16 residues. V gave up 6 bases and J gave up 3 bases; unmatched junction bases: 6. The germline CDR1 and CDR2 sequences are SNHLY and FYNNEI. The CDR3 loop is CASSFGLAGLYNEQFF. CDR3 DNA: TGTGCCAGCAGCTTTGGACTAGCGGGACTCTACAATGAGCAGTTCTTC.

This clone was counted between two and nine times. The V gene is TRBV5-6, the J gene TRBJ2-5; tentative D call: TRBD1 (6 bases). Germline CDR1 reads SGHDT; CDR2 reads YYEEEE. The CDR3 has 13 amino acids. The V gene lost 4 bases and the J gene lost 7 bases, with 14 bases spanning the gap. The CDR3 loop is CASSGTLGGTQYF. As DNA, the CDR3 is TGTGCCAGCAGCGGGACGCTAGGGGGGACCCAGTACTTC.

CDR3 nucleotide sequence: TGCGCCAGCACCCTGCGGGGGGACAGGGACACTGAAGCTTTCTTT. Amino acids: CASTLRGDRDTEAFF. This chain links TRBV5-1 with TRBJ1-1; 9 bases map to TRBD1. The CDR3 loop spans 15 amino acids. J lost 3 bases, V lost 6 bases, and 9 bases had no gene match. Germline CDR1 and CDR2: SGHRS and YFSETQ. The full variable domain, rest sourced from reference TRBV5-1 and TRBJ1-1, is KAGVTQTPRYLIKTRGQQVTLSCSPISGHRSVSWYQQTPGQGLQFLFEYFSETQRNKGNFPGRFSGRQFSNSRSEMNVSTLELGDSALYLCASTLRGDRDTEAFFGQGTRLTVV.